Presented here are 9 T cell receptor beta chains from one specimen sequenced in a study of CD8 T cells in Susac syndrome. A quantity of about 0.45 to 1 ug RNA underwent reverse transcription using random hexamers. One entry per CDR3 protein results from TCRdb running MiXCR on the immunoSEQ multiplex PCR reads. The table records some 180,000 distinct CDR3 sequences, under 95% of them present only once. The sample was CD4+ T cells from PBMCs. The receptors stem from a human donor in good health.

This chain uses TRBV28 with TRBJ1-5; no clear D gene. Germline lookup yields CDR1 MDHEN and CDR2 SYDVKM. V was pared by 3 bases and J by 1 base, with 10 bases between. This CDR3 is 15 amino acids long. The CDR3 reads CASSLWQTSNQPQHF. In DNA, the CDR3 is TGTGCCAGCAGTTTGTGGCAGACGAGCAATCAGCCCCAGCATTTT.

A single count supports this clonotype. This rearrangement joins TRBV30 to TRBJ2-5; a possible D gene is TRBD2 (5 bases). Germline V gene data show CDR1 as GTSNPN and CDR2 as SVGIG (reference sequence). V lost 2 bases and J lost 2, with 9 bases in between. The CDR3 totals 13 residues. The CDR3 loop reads CAWSTRIQETQYF. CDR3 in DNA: TGTGCCTGGAGTACTAGAATACAAGAGACCCAGTACTTC. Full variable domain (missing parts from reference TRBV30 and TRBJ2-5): SQTIHQWPATLVQPVGSPLSLECTVEGTSNPNLYWYRQAAGRGLQLLFYSVGIGQISSEVPQNLSASRPQDRQFILSSKKLLLSDSGFYLCAWSTRIQETQYFGPGTRLLVL.

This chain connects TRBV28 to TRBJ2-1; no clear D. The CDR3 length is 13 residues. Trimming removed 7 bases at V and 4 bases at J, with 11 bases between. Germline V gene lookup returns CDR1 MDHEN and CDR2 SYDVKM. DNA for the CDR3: TGTGCCAGCACCGTGGGCCGTTACAATGAGCAGTTCTTC. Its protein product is CASTVGRYNEQFF.

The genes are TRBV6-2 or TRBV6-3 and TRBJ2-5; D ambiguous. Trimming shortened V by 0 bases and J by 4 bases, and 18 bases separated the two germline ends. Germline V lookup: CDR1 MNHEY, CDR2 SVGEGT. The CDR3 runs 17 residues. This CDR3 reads CASSYSPPVAPGETQYF. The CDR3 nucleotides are TGTGCCAGCAGTTACTCTCCCCCCGTTGCCCCGGGAGAGACCCAGTACTTC.

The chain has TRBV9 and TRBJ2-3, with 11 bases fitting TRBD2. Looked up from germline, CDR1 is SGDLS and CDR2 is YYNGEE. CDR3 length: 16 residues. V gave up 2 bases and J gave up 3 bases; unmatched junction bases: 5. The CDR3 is CASSVLTSGGTDTQYF. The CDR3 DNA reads TGTGCCAGCAGCGTCCTAACTAGCGGGGGTACAGATACGCAGTATTTT.

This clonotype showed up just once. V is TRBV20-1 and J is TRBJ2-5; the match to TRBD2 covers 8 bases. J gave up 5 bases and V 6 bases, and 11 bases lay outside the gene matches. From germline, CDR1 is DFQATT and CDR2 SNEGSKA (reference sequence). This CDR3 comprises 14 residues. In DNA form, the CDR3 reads TGCAGTGCCCCCGGCGGGGGGCTACTGGAGACCCAGTACTTC. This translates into CSAPGGGLLETQYF.

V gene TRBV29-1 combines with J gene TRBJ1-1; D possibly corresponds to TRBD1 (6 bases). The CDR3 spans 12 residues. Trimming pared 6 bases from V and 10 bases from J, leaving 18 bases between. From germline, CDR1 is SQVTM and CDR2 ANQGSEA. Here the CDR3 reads CSVKEGVGGAFF. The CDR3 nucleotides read TGCAGCGTGAAAGAGGGGGTAGGGGGAGCTTTCTTT.

CDR3 sequence reads: CSARPLGTSSGELFF. CDR3 coding DNA: TGCAGTGCTAGGCCTTTGGGGACTAGCTCCGGGGAGCTGTTTTTT. V and J are TRBV20-1 and TRBJ2-2; TRBD2 agrees at 9 bases. The CDR3 has 15 amino acids. Germline V gene lookup returns CDR1 DFQATT and CDR2 SNEGSKA (reference sequence). V trimming: 3 bases; J trimming: 6 bases; junction bases outside the gene matches: 8.

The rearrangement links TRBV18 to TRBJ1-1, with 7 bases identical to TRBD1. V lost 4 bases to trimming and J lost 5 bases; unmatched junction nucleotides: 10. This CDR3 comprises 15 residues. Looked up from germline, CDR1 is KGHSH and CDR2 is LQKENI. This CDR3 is CASSQLPDRATEAFF. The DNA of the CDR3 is TGTGCCAGCTCACAACTCCCCGACAGGGCGACTGAAGCTTTCTTT.